The T cell receptor beta chain described here comes from a study of PD-1 blockade in classical Hodgkin lymphoma. Here immunoSEQ multiplex PCR was the method, and the copy in TCRdb shows in-frame clones only, minus some. The sample comprises under 20,000 clones, approximately 84% of which are singletons, and under 7.5% rests with the top ten. All patients experienced relapse after autologous stem cell transplantation, and brentuximab vedotin exposure was variable. The CDR3 extends over 18 amino acids. Unmatched junction bases numbered 10, after V lost 3 bases and J lost 4 bases. The germline V gene has CDR1 SGHRS and CDR2 YFSETQ.

The chain has TRBV5-1 and TRBJ2-3; 14 bases fit TRBD2. The TCR sequence derives from a human donor with classical Hodgkin lymphoma. The specimen comprised peripheral blood mononuclear cells (PBMCs), sampled at baseline. The CDR3 here is CASSSYGTSGGTADTQYF. The CDR3 coding sequence is TGCGCCAGCAGCTCTTACGGGACTAGCGGGGGAACTGCAGATACGCAGTATTTT.